The subject of this entry is one T cell receptor (beta chain). Its antigen is not identified. These data belong to a study of shared clonotypes between healthy human individuals. Notes on the study in general: Larger richness was generally estimated for naive than memory subsets. The study found lower generation probabilities in non-shared clonotypes than in those shared by all four donors.

Replicate sorted-subset PCRs were loaded with around 220 ng DNA, 31,000 or so T cell genomes. Assay: immunoSEQ multiplex PCR; the TCRdb copy retains only in-frame clones and omits some. Of roughly 2.5 million clones detected, roughly 92% appear once; the ten largest clones hold 0.11% to 0.15%. Splitting of CD4+ cells produced CD45RA+ naive and CD45RA-negative memory subsets. Looked up from germline, CDR1 is SGHTA and CDR2 is FQGNSA. CDR3 length: 14 amino acids. J lost 1 base, V lost 7 bases, and 5 bases had no gene match. The chain uses TRBV7-2 and TRBJ2-3; 7 nucleotides line up with TRBD2. This receptor was identified in a man aged 18-30 years in good health. The sequenced material came from naive CD4+ T cells sorted from blood. Subset of the sample: CD45RA+ positively selected. DNA of the CDR3: TGTGCCAGCACCCGCCGGGGGGGCACAGATACGCAGTATTTT. Protein sequence: CASTRRGGTDTQYF.